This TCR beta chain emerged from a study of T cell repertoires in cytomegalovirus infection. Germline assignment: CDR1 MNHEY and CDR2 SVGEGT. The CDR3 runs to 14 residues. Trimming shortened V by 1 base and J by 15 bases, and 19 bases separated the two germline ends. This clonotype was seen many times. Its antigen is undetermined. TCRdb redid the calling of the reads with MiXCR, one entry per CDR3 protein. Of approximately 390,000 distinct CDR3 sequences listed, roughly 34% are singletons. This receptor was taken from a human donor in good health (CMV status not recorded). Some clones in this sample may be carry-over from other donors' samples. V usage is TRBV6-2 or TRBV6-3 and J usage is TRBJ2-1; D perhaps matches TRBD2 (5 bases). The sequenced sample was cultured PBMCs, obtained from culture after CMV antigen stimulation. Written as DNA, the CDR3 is TGTGCCAGCAGTTACTTGGCGGTCTCCAGCGGTGCGTTCTTC. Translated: CASSYLAVSSGAFF.